A single TCR beta chain is shown here with its context. The data were obtained in a study of blood T cell repertoires in COVID-19. Sequencing was performed with immunoSEQ multiplex PCR; in TCRdb, only in-frame clones are kept and a portion is missing. The profile covers some 41,000 clones, with about nine tenths appearing a single time and around 16% taken by the ten largest. V shed 4 bases and J shed 2 bases, with 20 bases lying between them. Germline lookup yields CDR1 SGDLS and CDR2 YYNGEE. The CDR3 consists of 17 residues. Sequenced: peripheral blood. This chain links TRBV9 with TRBJ2-3, with unresolved D. The source of this sequence is a woman in her 30s in a cohort sampled during active COVID-19. The CDR3 region has the DNA TGTGCCAGCAGCCCCCTAACGGGTCCATTTGCCACAGATACGCAGTATTTT. Translated: CASSPLTGPFATDTQYF.